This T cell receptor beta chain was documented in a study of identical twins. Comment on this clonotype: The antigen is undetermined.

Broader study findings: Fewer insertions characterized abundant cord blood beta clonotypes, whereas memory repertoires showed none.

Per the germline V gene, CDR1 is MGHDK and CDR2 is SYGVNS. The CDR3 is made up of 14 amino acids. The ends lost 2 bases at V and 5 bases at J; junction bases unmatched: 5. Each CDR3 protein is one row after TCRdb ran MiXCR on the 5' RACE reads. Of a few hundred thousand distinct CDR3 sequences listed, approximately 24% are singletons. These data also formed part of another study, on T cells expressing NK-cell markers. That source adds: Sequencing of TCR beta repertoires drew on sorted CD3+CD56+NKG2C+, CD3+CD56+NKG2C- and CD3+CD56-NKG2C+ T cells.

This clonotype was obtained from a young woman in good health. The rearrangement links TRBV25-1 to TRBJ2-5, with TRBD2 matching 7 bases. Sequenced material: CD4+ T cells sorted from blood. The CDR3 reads CASSEGQAGETQYF. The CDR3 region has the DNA TGTGCCAGCAGTGAAGGACAAGCGGGGGAGACCCAGTACTTC.